These 13 T cell receptor beta chains share one sample of origin, sequenced in a study of cytomegalovirus exposure and HLA in healthy donors. The PCR employed 60 Vbeta primers together with 13 Jbeta primers. The repertoire was sequenced with immunoSEQ multiplex PCR; TCRdb's copy has only in-frame clones and lacks some. Among 90,000 to 100,000 clones, about 80% were seen once, and the ten largest hold about 7%. Sequenced input: PBMCs. The receptors shown here come from a man aged 40-55 years in good health and CMV-seropositive.

The chain carries TRBV12-5 and TRBJ2-5; 11 bases line up with TRBD1. There are 14 residues in the CDR3. Trimming took 6 bases from V and 3 from J; bases not matched to a gene: 3. Germline V gives CDR1 LGHNT, CDR2 FRNRAP. The CDR3 reads CASGKGQGEETQYF. The CDR3 DNA sequence: TGTGCTAGTGGCAAGGGACAGGGGGAAGAGACCCAGTACTTC.

The V and J genes are TRBV18 and TRBJ2-3; TRBD2 aligns across 11 bases. Unmatched junction bases numbered 7, after V lost 7 bases and J lost 4 bases. The CDR3 totals 15 residues. In germline, CDR1 is KGHSH, CDR2 LQKENI. The CDR3 DNA is TGTGCCAGCTTCCCCGGACTAGCGGGTTCAGATACGCAGTATTTT. Translation gives CASFPGLAGSDTQYF.

The CDR3 coding sequence is TGTGCCAGCAGTTTACTCGGGGAGACCCAGTACTTC. Protein product: CASSLLGETQYF. The V and J genes are TRBV27 and TRBJ2-5; no reliable D call. Germline assignment: CDR1 MNHEY and CDR2 SMNVEV (reference sequence). The CDR3 consists of 12 residues. V lost 2 bases and J lost 5, with 6 bases in between.

The chain carries TRBV25-1 and TRBJ2-2, with TRBD2 as a possible D gene (6 bases). The CDR3 covers 16 residues. The V gene lost 3 bases and the J gene lost 2 bases, with 13 bases spanning the gap. Germline V gene lookup returns CDR1 MGHDK and CDR2 SYGVNS. This CDR3 reads CASSEEGWENTGELFF. CDR3 DNA: TGTGCCAGCAGTGAGGAGGGGTGGGAAAACACCGGGGAGCTGTTTTTT.

This clone was seen a handful of times. The chain employs TRBV9 and TRBJ2-7; no clear D. Trimming removed 0 bases from V and 4 bases from J, with 11 bases in between. The CDR3 sequence is 14 residues long. Germline V gene data show CDR1 as SGDLS and CDR2 as YYNGEE. The CDR3 DNA sequence: TGTGCCAGCAGCGTAGACCCAACTACTTACGAGCAGTACTTC. It translates to CASSVDPTTYEQYF.

In this sample, this clone turned up once. This chain links TRBV11-3 with TRBJ2-1; D may be TRBD2 (6 bases). The CDR3 runs to 14 residues. Germline CDR1 is SGHNT and CDR2 is YENEEA. Trimming took off 5 bases at V and 8 bases at J, with 16 bases between the two ends. CDR3 sequence reads: CASSQRRAGDEQFF. CDR3 DNA sequence: TGTGCCAGCAGCCAGAGGAGGGCCGGAGATGAGCAGTTCTTC.

The chain joins TRBV7-6 to TRBJ2-2; the match to TRBD2 covers 10 bases. The V gene's germline CDR1 is SGHVS and CDR2 FNYEAQ. The V gene end was trimmed by 0 bases and the J gene end by 5 bases; junction bases not matched to a gene: 12. This CDR3 has 19 residues. CDR3 residues: CASSLAVLAGSVRTGELFF. CDR3 coding DNA: TGTGCCAGCAGCTTAGCGGTACTAGCGGGGAGTGTTAGGACCGGGGAGCTGTTTTTT.

CDR3 nucleotide sequence: TGTGCCAGCAGTGTCCTCGGGGACACTGAAGCTTTCTTT. This translates into CASSVLGDTEAFF. This chain joins TRBV6-1 and TRBJ1-1; no definite D call. Between the trimmed V and J ends, which lost 4 bases and 3 bases, there was a span of 9 bases. Germline V gene lookup returns CDR1 MNHNS and CDR2 SASEGT. The CDR3 spans 13 residues.

The chain uses TRBV7-9 and TRBJ2-2; tentative D call: TRBD1 (5 bases). The CDR3 is made up of 14 amino acids. Trimming shortened V by 5 bases and J by 6 bases, and 13 bases separated the two germline ends. Germline V gene sequence: CDR1 SEHNR, CDR2 FQNEAQ (reference sequence). CDR3 sequence: CASSPRVGAGELFF. The CDR3 nucleotides read TGTGCCAGCAGCCCCAGGGTAGGGGCCGGGGAGCTGTTTTTT.

This clone was seen only once. The V gene is TRBV10-2, the J gene TRBJ2-7; TRBD1 matches at 8 bases. The CDR3 spans 15 residues. CDR1 WSHSY and CDR2 SAAADI come from the germline V gene. V was clipped by 3 bases and J by 6 bases; unmatched bases: 10. CDR3 sequence: CASSDQGQGWIEQYF. The CDR3 DNA reads as TGCGCCAGCAGTGACCAAGGACAGGGTTGGATCGAGCAGTACTTC.

The chain links TRBV5-4 to TRBJ2-5; D perhaps matches TRBD2 (5 bases). The assigned J gene may be wrong: the sequence end matches TRBJ2-7 better. The CDR3 is 16 amino acids. Germline CDR1 is SGHNT and CDR2 is YYREEE (reference sequence). In DNA form, the CDR3 reads TGTGCCAGCAGCTCGAGGGAACCGAATACCTATAGCGAGCAGTACTTC. It encodes CASSSREPNTYSEQYF.

The chain is built from TRBV5-4 and TRBJ1-1, with a tentative D call TRBD1 (6 bases). V was clipped by 4 bases and J by 5 bases, with 12 bases between them. From germline, CDR1 is SGHNT and CDR2 YYREEE (reference sequence). CDR3 length equals 13 residues. The CDR3 region has the DNA TGTGCCAGCAGCGTCACAGGGAAAACTGAAGCTTTCTTT. Its protein is CASSVTGKTEAFF.

This clone occurred a few times. This same CDR3 is encoded by further DNA sequences in the sample. The V gene is TRBV9, the J gene TRBJ2-7; TRBD1 matches 11 bases. The CDR3 loop spans 14 amino acids. V lost 2 bases and J lost 2; bases outside the gene matches: 0. The germline CDR1 and CDR2 sequences are SGDLS and YYNGEE. In DNA, the CDR3 is TGTGCCAGCAGCGTGGGACAGGGGGCCTACGAGCAGTACTTC. Residues: CASSVGQGAYEQYF.